The 9 T cell receptor beta chains presented below share a single source sample, sequenced in a study of Tregs in tolerant kidney transplant recipients. Only in-frame clones appear in the TCRdb table, and some are missing; sequencing was by immunoSEQ multiplex PCR. The listing contains tens of thousands of clones. The material was CD4+ T cells from blood, obtained before the transplant. These receptors came from a human donor who received a combined kidney and bone marrow transplant.

In the case of this clone: Read data end 3 residues before the CDR3 end; the end is taken from the germline J gene. The rearrangement joins TRBV7-8 to TRBJ2-6; a weak D match, TRBD1 (6 bases). This CDR3 has 17 amino acids. The germline gives CDR1 SGHVS, CDR2 FQNEAQ. Between the trimmed V and J ends, which lost 7 bases and 4 bases, there was a span of 20 bases. The CDR3 here is CASTLGQWMWGANVLTF. The covered CDR3 bases are TGTGCCAGCACCCTCGGACAGTGGATGTGGGGGGCCAACGTC.

As to this clone: The CDR3 end falls 3 residues outside the read, so it is completed with the germline J gene. The chain links TRBV30 to TRBJ2-6; weak D call: TRBD1 (6 bases). Trimming shortened V by 4 bases and J by 0 bases, and 13 bases separated the two germline ends. This CDR3 has 16 amino acids. Germline CDR1 reads GTSNPN; CDR2 reads SVGIG (reference sequence). The CDR3 protein is CAWTERRGSGANVLTF. CDR3 DNA, as far as it was read: TGTGCCTGGACCGAACGCAGGGGCTCTGGGGCCAACGTC.

A note on this clone: The CDR3 extends 3 residues past the end of the read, so its final part is completed from the germline J gene. The chain carries TRBV5-1 and TRBJ2-5; D is unresolved. Germline V gene data show CDR1 as SGHRS and CDR2 as YFSETQ. The V and J ends lost 0 bases and 5 bases respectively, with 5 bases between them. There are 12 residues in the CDR3. CDR3 bases read: TGCGCCAGCAGCTTGGCCAGGGAGACC. Its protein is CASSLARET. The CDR3 in its entirety is CASSLARETQYF. Filled out from reference TRBV5-1 and TRBJ2-5, the complete variable domain reads KAGVTQTPRYLIKTRGQQVTLSCSPISGHRSVSWYQQTPGQGLQFLFEYFSETQRNKGNFPGRFSGRQFSNSRSEMNVSTLELGDSALYLCASSLARETQYFGPGTRLLVL.

Worth noting for this clone: The read terminates 3 residues before the CDR3 end, so the remaining end is supplied by the germline J gene. The rearrangement uses TRBV5-1 and TRBJ2-2, with 9 bases matching TRBD2. This CDR3 has 15 residues. Losses at the gene ends were 2 bases for V and 5 bases for J; bases not matched to a gene: 4. Germline values: CDR1 SGHRS, CDR2 YFSETQ. The sequenced CDR3 bases are TGCGCCAGCAGCTTCCAAACTAGCGGGACCGGGGAG. This sequence encodes CASSFQTSGTGE. The complete CDR3 sequence is CASSFQTSGTGELFF. Together with reference TRBV5-1 and TRBJ2-2, the CDR3 gives the full variable domain: KAGVTQTPRYLIKTRGQQVTLSCSPISGHRSVSWYQQTPGQGLQFLFEYFSETQRNKGNFPGRFSGRQFSNSRSEMNVSTLELGDSALYLCASSFQTSGTGELFFGEGSRLTVL.

Turning to this clone: With the read ending 3 residues before the CDR3 end, the germline J gene is used to fill in that end. This sequence joins TRBV20-1 and TRBJ2-1; the D is unclear. The CDR3 covers 13 residues. V was clipped by 0 bases and J by 3 bases, with 6 bases between them. Germline values: CDR1 DFQATT, CDR2 SNEGSKA (reference sequence). CDR3 DNA (partial): TGCAGTGCTAGAGATACGGGCTACAATGAG. This translates into CSARDTGYNE. The entire CDR3 is CSARDTGYNEQFF.

As to this clone: The read is 3 residues too short to cover the CDR3 end, so that end is filled in from the germline J gene. This chain links TRBV6-2 or TRBV6-3 with TRBJ1-6, with D tentatively TRBD1 (5 bases). The CDR3 consists of 16 residues. Germline loops: CDR1 MNHEY, CDR2 SVGEGT. With 2 bases removed from V and 0 bases from J, the gap between germline ends came to 8 bases. Here the CDR3 reads CASSYGASSYNSPLHF. The sequenced part of the CDR3 DNA is TGTGCCAGCAGTTACGGGGCGAGCTCCTATAATTCACCC.

Comment on this clone: From the germline J gene comes the end of the CDR3, since the read stops 3 residues before it. This rearrangement joins TRBV6-2 or TRBV6-3 to TRBJ2-3; D ambiguous. The V and J ends lost 0 bases and 4 bases respectively, with 8 bases between them. Germline CDR1 MNHEY, CDR2 SVGEGT. This CDR3 region has 14 residues. Partial CDR3 DNA: TGTGCCAGCAGTTACTCTTCTTTCCCAGATACG. Encoded protein: CASSYSSFPDT. The whole CDR3 protein is CASSYSSFPDTQYF.

Worth noting for this clone: The CDR3 end is not reached by the read, which stops 3 residues before it; the germline J gene fills it in. V usage is TRBV19 and J usage is TRBJ1-5; TRBD1 agrees at 9 bases. Germline V gene sequence: CDR1 LNHDA, CDR2 SQIVND (reference sequence). The CDR3 has 15 residues. V lost 1 base to trimming and J lost 3 bases; unmatched junction nucleotides: 1. CDR3 sequence: CASSIGDRDNQPQHF. The part of the CDR3 DNA that was read is TGTGCCAGTAGTATAGGGGACAGGGACAATCAGCCC. Complete variable domain (other parts from reference TRBV19 and TRBJ1-5): DGGITQSPKYLFRKEGQNVTLSCEQNLNHDAMYWYRQDPGQGLRLIYYSQIVNDFQKGDIAEGYSVSREKKESFPLTVTSAQKNPTAFYLCASSIGDRDNQPQHFGDGTRLSIL.

Concerning this clone itself: From the germline J gene comes the end of the CDR3, since the read stops 3 residues before it. This sequence joins TRBV5-1 and TRBJ2-3; 7 positions agree with TRBD2. The CDR3 runs 13 residues. After removal of 7 bases from V and 4 bases from J, the junction contained 6 bases not matched to a gene. Germline values: CDR1 SGHRS, CDR2 YFSETQ. CDR3 sequence: CASARGDPDTQYF. CDR3 DNA, as far as it was read: TGCGCCAGCGCCCGGGGGGACCCAGATACG. Combining the CDR3 with reference TRBV5-1 and TRBJ2-3 gives the whole variable domain KAGVTQTPRYLIKTRGQQVTLSCSPISGHRSVSWYQQTPGQGLQFLFEYFSETQRNKGNFPGRFSGRQFSNSRSEMNVSTLELGDSALYLCASARGDPDTQYFGPGTRLTVL.